This T cell receptor (beta chain) was identified in a study of cytomegalovirus exposure and HLA in healthy donors. Study findings and constraints: TCR beta chains associated with HLA were, in a later analysis, more clonally expanded than equally common others. The availability of immune exposure information extended only to CMV serostatus. Follow-up analysis found HLA locus-dependent TCR association rates, highest for DRB1 and lowest for HLA-C. Reports indicate that TCR beta sequences accurately predicted the HLA-A and HLA-B alleles of most subjects.

With respect to this clone: Its antigen is not identified.

Both 60 Vbeta primers and 13 Jbeta primers went into the PCR. Measured with immunoSEQ multiplex PCR; TCRdb has only the in-frame clones, and not every one. Of tens of thousands of clones listed, 63% are singletons. V was trimmed by 5 bases and J by 5 bases, leaving 19 bases between them. Per germline, CDR1 LNHDA and CDR2 SQIVND (reference sequence). The CDR3 is 16 residues long. Sequencing input: PBMCs. The sequence was collected from a man aged 55 to 69 in good health and CMV-seropositive. V usage is TRBV19 and J usage is TRBJ2-1, with TRBD1 as a possible D gene (6 bases). DNA of the CDR3: TGTGCCAGTAGTGCTGCGACAGGTGAGTTCGACAATGAGCAGTTCTTC. This codes for CASSAATGEFDNEQFF.